The 16 T cell receptor beta chains presented below share a single source sample, sequenced in a study of T cells in Graves' hyperthyroidism and ophthalmopathy. RNA transcripts gave rise to amplified TCR beta CDR3 regions. The TCR CDR3 first-round RT-PCR relied on the HTBI primer set. In TCRdb, the multiplex PCR reads were re-called with MiXCR into one record per CDR3 protein. Among a few hundred thousand distinct CDR3 sequences listed, around a sixth were seen once. Material for sequencing was blood. These TCRs come from a man aged 18 to 30 with Graves' ophthalmopathy.

This clonotype came up many times. The chain couples TRBV7-9 to TRBJ1-4; D is possibly TRBD1 (6 bases). The CDR3 is made up of 13 amino acids. The germline gives CDR1 SEHNR, CDR2 FQNEAQ (reference sequence). Trimming took 5 bases from V and 8 from J, leaving 12 bases between them. CDR3 region: CASSKDRFEKLFF. CDR3 nucleotide sequence: TGTGCCAGCAGCAAAGACAGGTTCGAAAAACTGTTTTTT.

The chain is built from TRBV7-3 and TRBJ2-5; TRBD2 agrees at 7 bases. The germline V gene has CDR1 SGHTA and CDR2 FQGTGA. This CDR3 is 15 amino acids long. J gave up 5 bases and V 5 bases, and 11 bases lay outside the gene matches. The CDR3 spells CASSETGAGWETQYF. The CDR3 DNA is TGTGCCAGCAGCGAAACCGGAGCGGGGTGGGAGACCCAGTACTTC.

This clonotype was detected a few times. V gene TRBV12-3 or TRBV12-4 combines with J gene TRBJ1-3; 10 positions agree with TRBD1. The CDR3 extends over 16 amino acids. V trimming: 3 bases; J trimming: 4 bases; junction bases outside the gene matches: 6. CDR3 nucleotides: TGTGCCAGCAGTTTTTCCGGGACAGGGGTCGGAAACACCATATATTTT. Translation: CASSFSGTGVGNTIYF.

Turning to this clonotype: This sequence may be a read error, since a much larger clone differs from it by one base. The V call is TRBV11-2, the J call TRBJ1-6, with TRBD1 matching over 7 bases. CDR1 and CDR2 (germline): SGHAT, FQNNGV. This CDR3 spans 17 amino acids. Here the CDR3 DNA reads TGTGCCAGCAGGCGGGGGGACAGCAGCTCCTATAATTCACCCCCCCACTTT. It translates to CASRRGDSSSYNSPPHF.

This clonotype was picked up many times. This chain uses TRBV28 with TRBJ2-2; 7 nucleotides match TRBD1. Germline loops: CDR1 MDHEN, CDR2 SYDVKM. CDR3 size: 16 residues. After removal of 6 bases from V and 3 bases from J, the junction contained 10 bases not matched to a gene. The CDR3 is CASSSPTGSDTGELFF. The CDR3 DNA follows: TGTGCCAGCAGCTCCCCGACAGGGAGTGACACCGGGGAGCTGTTTTTT. Drawing the rest from reference TRBV28 and TRBJ2-2, the complete variable domain is DVKVTQSSRYLVKRTGEKVFLECVQDMDHENMFWYRQDPGLGLRLIYFSYDVKMKEKGDIPEGYSVSREKKERFSLILESASTNQTSMYLCASSSPTGSDTGELFFGEGSRLTVL.

This clonotype was found a few times. This chain links TRBV5-1 with TRBJ2-1; D remains ambiguous. V lost 4 bases and J 9 bases, leaving 11 bases between the germline ends. The CDR3 covers 12 residues. CDR1 is SGHRS and CDR2 is YFSETQ in the germline V gene. The CDR3, as DNA: TGCGCCAGCAGCCCAGTAGTCGGTGAGCAGTTCTTC. Amino acids: CASSPVVGEQFF.

In its sample, this clonotype was seen a few times. V is TRBV11-2 and J is TRBJ1-2; unclear D gene. The V end was cut by 3 bases, the J end by 5 bases, with 16 bases between. Germline CDR1 is SGHAT and CDR2 is FQNNGV. This CDR3 spans 15 amino acids. In nucleotides, the CDR3 is TGTGCCAGCAGCTTCGGATTTTCGGGAGCGTATGGCTACACCTTC. It yields the protein CASSFGFSGAYGYTF.

This clonotype has a count of ten or more. The chain carries TRBV12-3 or TRBV12-4 and TRBJ2-5, with 14 bases fitting TRBD2. Trimming cost V 7 bases and J 4 bases; bases outside gene matches: 5. The CDR3 is made up of 15 amino acids. In DNA, the CDR3 is TGTGCCAGCACCAAAGGACTAGCGGGGGGAGAGACCCAGTACTTC. Encoded protein: CASTKGLAGGETQYF.

The chain recombines TRBV20-1 with TRBJ2-7, with 7 nucleotides matching TRBD1. J was trimmed by 0 bases and V by 2 bases; bases with no gene match: 7. The CDR3 contains 15 residues. The germline V gene encodes CDR1 DFQATT and CDR2 SNEGSKA (reference sequence). CDR3 DNA: TGCAGTGCTAGAACCCCCGGGACAGCCTCCTACGAGCAGTACTTC. This sequence encodes CSARTPGTASYEQYF.

The chain links TRBV4-1 to TRBJ2-5, with 9 bases that match TRBD2. CDR1 is MGHRA, CDR2 YSYEKL, per germline. J gave up 2 bases and V 4 bases, and 14 bases lay outside the gene matches. The CDR3 has 18 residues. The CDR3 here is CASSPVHGLASIQETQYF. The CDR3 nucleotides are TGCGCCAGCAGCCCTGTACACGGACTAGCGAGTATTCAAGAGACCCAGTACTTC.

V and J are TRBV3-1 and TRBJ1-1; D perhaps matches TRBD1 (6 bases). V shed 4 bases and J shed 5 bases, with 20 bases lying between them. CDR1 is LGHDT and CDR2 is YNNKEL in the germline V gene (reference sequence). CDR3 length: 16 amino acids. The CDR3 sequence: CASSRPRGGGWTEAFF. As DNA, the CDR3 is TGTGCCAGCAGCCGCCCCAGGGGAGGAGGGTGGACTGAAGCTTTCTTT.

The table lists this clonotype with many counts. V and J are TRBV2 and TRBJ2-5; TRBD1 or TRBD2 may be the D gene (5 bases each). CDR3 length: 16 residues. Trimming shortened V by 2 bases and J by 5 bases, and 18 bases separated the two germline ends. Germline V gives CDR1 SNHLY, CDR2 FYNNEI. CDR3 in amino acids: CASSEFSTGGPETQYF. As DNA, the CDR3 is TGTGCCAGCAGTGAATTTAGTACAGGAGGACCGGAGACCCAGTACTTC.

This clonotype was recorded only once. The CDR3 region has the DNA TGTGCCAGCAGCGAAACCGGGACTAGCGGGGGGTGGGGAGAGACCCAGTACTTC. As protein: CASSETGTSGGWGETQYF. V is TRBV7-3 and J is TRBJ2-5, with 15 nucleotides matching TRBD2. V was clipped by 5 bases and J by 4 bases; unmatched bases: 11. The CDR3 has 18 residues. Germline-derived CDR1 and CDR2 are SGHTA and FQGTGA.

The V call is TRBV28, the J call TRBJ1-1; a weak D match, TRBD1 (6 bases). The germline gives CDR1 MDHEN, CDR2 SYDVKM. The ends were cut back, 5 bases at V and 4 bases at J, with 17 bases in the middle. There are 15 residues in the CDR3. The CDR3 loop is CASSQIRGRLTEAFF. DNA for the CDR3: TGTGCCAGCAGTCAAATCAGGGGACGTCTCACTGAAGCTTTCTTT.

This clonotype was seen only a few times. The rearrangement links TRBV14 to TRBJ2-1; D is unclear. From germline, CDR1 is SGHDN and CDR2 FVKESK. Deletions cut 0 bases from V and 8 bases from J, with 17 bases between. The CDR3 is 16 residues long. The CDR3: CASSQDVRVPIHEQFF. DNA for the CDR3: TGTGCCAGCAGCCAAGATGTCCGTGTCCCGATCCATGAGCAGTTCTTC.

In its sample, this clonotype was seen many times. The CDR3 DNA reads as TGTGCCAGCAGGTCCGGGACGGAGAGTTACGAGCAGTACTTC. It encodes CASRSGTESYEQYF. The chain employs TRBV6-1 and TRBJ2-7, with D possibly called TRBD1 or TRBD2 (5 bases each). V lost 6 bases and J 4 bases, leaving 16 bases between the germline ends. The CDR3 length is 14 residues. CDR1 and CDR2 (germline): MNHNS, SASEGT.